This T cell receptor beta chain was identified in a study of graft-versus-host responses after intestinal transplantation. As for the study in general: Induction with anti-thymocyte globulin, then tacrolimus and steroids for three to four years, was given to all recipients.

Data came from immunoSEQ multiplex PCR; TCRdb stores just in-frame clones and leaves some out. The sample records about 21,000 clones, roughly 72% being singletons. The starting material, graft tissue, was processed to release intraepithelial and lamina propria lymphocytes. Germline V lookup: CDR1 SGDLS, CDR2 YYNGEE. The CDR3 totals 15 residues. J was trimmed by 3 bases and V by 0 bases; bases with no gene match: 3. The clonotype originates from a human patient who received an intestinal transplant, so some T cells may come from the graft donor. The sample in question was ileum tissue, obtained approximately 3 weeks after intestinal transplant. This sequence joins TRBV9 and TRBJ2-1; 7 nucleotides agree with TRBD2. CDR3 region: CASSVAGEGYNEQFF. The CDR3 bases are TGTGCCAGCAGCGTAGCCGGGGAGGGCTACAATGAGCAGTTCTTC.